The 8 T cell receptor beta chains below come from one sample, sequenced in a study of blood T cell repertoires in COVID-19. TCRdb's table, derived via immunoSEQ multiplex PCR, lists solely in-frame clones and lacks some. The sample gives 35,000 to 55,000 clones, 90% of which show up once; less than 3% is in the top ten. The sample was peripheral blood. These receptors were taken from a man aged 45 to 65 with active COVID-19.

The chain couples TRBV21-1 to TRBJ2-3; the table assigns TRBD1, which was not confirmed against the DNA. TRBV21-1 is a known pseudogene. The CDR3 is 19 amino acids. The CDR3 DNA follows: TGTGCCAGCAGCCCCCAAAACGCAGGGGGTTCTTTTCGCACAGATACGCAGTATTTT. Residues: CASSPQNAGGSFRTDTQYF.

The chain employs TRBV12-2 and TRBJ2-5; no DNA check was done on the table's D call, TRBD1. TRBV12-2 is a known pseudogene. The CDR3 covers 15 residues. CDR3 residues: CASRLAPGFWETQYF. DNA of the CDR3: TGTGCAAGTCGCTTAGCGCCAGGGTTTTGGGAGACCCAGTACTTC.

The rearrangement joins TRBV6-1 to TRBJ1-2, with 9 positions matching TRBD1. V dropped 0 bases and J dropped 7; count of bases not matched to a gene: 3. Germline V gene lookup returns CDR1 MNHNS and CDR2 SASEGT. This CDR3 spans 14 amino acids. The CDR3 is CASSEADRGGGYTF. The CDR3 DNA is TGTGCCAGCAGTGAAGCGGACAGGGGTGGTGGCTACACCTTC.

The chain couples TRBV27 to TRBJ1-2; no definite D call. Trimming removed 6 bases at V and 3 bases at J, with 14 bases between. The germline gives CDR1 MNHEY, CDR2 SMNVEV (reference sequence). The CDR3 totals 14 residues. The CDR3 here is CASRNPGNHYGYTF. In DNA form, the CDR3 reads TGTGCCAGCAGAAATCCGGGGAATCACTATGGCTACACCTTC.

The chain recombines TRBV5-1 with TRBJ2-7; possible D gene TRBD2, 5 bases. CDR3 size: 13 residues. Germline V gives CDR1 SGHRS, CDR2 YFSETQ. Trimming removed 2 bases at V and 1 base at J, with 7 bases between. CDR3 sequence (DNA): TGCGCCAGCAGCTTACTAGTGTCCTACGAGCAGTACTTC. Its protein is CASSLLVSYEQYF.

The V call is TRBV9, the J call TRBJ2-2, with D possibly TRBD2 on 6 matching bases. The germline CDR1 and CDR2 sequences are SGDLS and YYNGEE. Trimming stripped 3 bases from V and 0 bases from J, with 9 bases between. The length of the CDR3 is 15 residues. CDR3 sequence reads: CASSEGGTNTGELFF. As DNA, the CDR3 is TGTGCCAGCAGCGAGGGCGGGACGAACACCGGGGAGCTGTTTTTT.

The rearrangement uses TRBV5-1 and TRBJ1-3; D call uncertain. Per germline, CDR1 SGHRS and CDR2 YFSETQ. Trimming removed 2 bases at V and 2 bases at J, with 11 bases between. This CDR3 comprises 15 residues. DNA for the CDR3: TGCGCCAGCAGCTTTCTTCCGAGCCCTGGAAACACCATATATTTT. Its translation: CASSFLPSPGNTIYF.

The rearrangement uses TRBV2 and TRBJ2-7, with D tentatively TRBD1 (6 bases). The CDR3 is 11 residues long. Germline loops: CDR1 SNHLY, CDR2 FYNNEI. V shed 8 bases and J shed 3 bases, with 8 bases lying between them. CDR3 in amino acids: CASDRIYEQYF. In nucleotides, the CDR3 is TGTGCCAGCGACAGGATCTACGAGCAGTACTTC.